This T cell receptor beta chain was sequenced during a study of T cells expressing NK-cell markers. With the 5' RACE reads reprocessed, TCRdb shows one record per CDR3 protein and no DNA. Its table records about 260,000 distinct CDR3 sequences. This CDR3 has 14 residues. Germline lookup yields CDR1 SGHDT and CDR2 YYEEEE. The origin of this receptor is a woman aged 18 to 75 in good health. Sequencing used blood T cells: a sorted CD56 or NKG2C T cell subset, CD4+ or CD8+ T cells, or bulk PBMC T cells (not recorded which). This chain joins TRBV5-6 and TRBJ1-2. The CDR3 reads CASSLVETNYGYTF.